This is a list of T cell receptor beta chains from one sample in a study of cytomegalovirus exposure and HLA in healthy donors. Using immunoSEQ multiplex PCR, the repertoire was profiled, and TCRdb retains in-frame clones only, with some absent. Of some 150,000 clones in the sample, around nine tenths were seen once. Sequencing used PBMCs. These receptors were obtained from a woman in her twenties or thirties in good health and CMV-seronegative. Each CDR3 is given with its conserved first and last residue. Fields, in order: D gene, V gene, clone size, J gene, CDR3 protein, CDR3 DNA. A D gene is named only where the DNA matches it firmly. The size entry is marked missing in some rows and otherwise reads once, few, many or a size class.

D gene: -
V gene: TRBV19
clone size: -
J gene: TRBJ1-1
CDR3 protein: CASREPGLNTEAFF
CDR3 DNA: TGTGCCAGTAGGGAACCAGGCCTTAACACTGAAGCTTTCTTT

D gene: TRBD2
V gene: TRBV6-5
clone size: -
J gene: TRBJ2-3
CDR3 protein: CASSYSLAGGPGTQYF
CDR3 DNA: TGTGCCAGCAGTTACTCACTAGCGGGGGGTCCCGGAACGCAGTATTTT

D gene: TRBD2
V gene: TRBV4-3
clone size: -
J gene: TRBJ2-7
CDR3 protein: CASSQRWEGDHPLIPYEQYF
CDR3 DNA: TGCGCCAGCAGCCAAAGATGGGAGGGTGATCATCCACTCATTCCCTACGAGCAGTACTTC

D gene: TRBD2
V gene: TRBV4-1
clone size: -
J gene: TRBJ2-1
CDR3 protein: CASSQELAGPEQFF
CDR3 DNA: TGCGCCAGCAGCCAAGAACTAGCGGGCCCGGAGCAGTTCTTC

D gene: -
V gene: TRBV6-5
clone size: -
J gene: TRBJ1-1
CDR3 protein: CASSYNSPGITEAFF
CDR3 DNA: TGTGCCAGCAGTTATAACTCTCCAGGCATCACTGAAGCTTTCTTT

D gene: TRBD2
V gene: TRBV7-6
clone size: -
J gene: TRBJ2-1
CDR3 protein: CASSLGGRYEQFF
CDR3 DNA: TGTGCCAGCAGCTTAGGCGGGAGGTATGAGCAGTTCTTC

D gene: -
V gene: TRBV19
clone size: once
J gene: TRBJ1-2
CDR3 protein: CASSPWTATNYGYTF
CDR3 DNA: TGTGCCAGTAGTCCTTGGACAGCTACTAACTATGGCTACACCTTC

D gene: -
V gene: TRBV5-1
clone size: -
J gene: TRBJ2-3
CDR3 protein: CASSLGLVTSTDTQYF
CDR3 DNA: TGCGCCAGCAGCTTGGGACTAGTCACTAGCACAGATACGCAGTATTTT

D gene: -
V gene: TRBV18
clone size: once
J gene: TRBJ2-5
CDR3 protein: CASSPVQETQYF
CDR3 DNA: TGTGCCAGCTCCCCCGTCCAAGAGACCCAGTACTTC

D gene: -
V gene: TRBV7-9
clone size: -
J gene: TRBJ1-1
CDR3 protein: CASSLGGWIPGAFF
CDR3 DNA: TGTGCCAGCAGCTTAGGGGGCTGGATACCAGGGGCTTTCTTT

D gene: TRBD2
V gene: TRBV28
clone size: -
J gene: TRBJ2-1
CDR3 protein: CASSIGAGGGSYNEQFF
CDR3 DNA: TGTGCCAGCAGCATCGGAGCGGGAGGGGGGTCCTACAATGAGCAGTTCTTC

D gene: TRBD1
V gene: TRBV6-1
clone size: -
J gene: TRBJ2-5
CDR3 protein: CASSRDRQETQYF
CDR3 DNA: TGTGCCAGCAGCCGGGACAGACAAGAGACCCAGTACTTC

D gene: TRBD2
V gene: TRBV5-1
clone size: -
J gene: TRBJ2-7
CDR3 protein: CASSERTSKYEQYF
CDR3 DNA: TGCGCCAGCAGCGAAAGGACTAGCAAGTACGAGCAGTACTTC

D gene: -
V gene: TRBV4-3
clone size: -
J gene: TRBJ2-7
CDR3 protein: CASGESLQYEQYF
CDR3 DNA: TGCGCCAGCGGGGAGTCTCTCCAATACGAGCAGTACTTC

D gene: TRBD2
V gene: TRBV27
clone size: -
J gene: TRBJ2-1
CDR3 protein: CASSLRGGYNEQFF
CDR3 DNA: TGTGCCAGCAGTTTGCGGGGGGGATACAATGAGCAGTTCTTC

D gene: -
V gene: TRBV19
clone size: -
J gene: TRBJ1-5
CDR3 protein: CAAQAWNQPQHF
CDR3 DNA: TGTGCCGCACAGGCCTGGAATCAGCCCCAGCATTTT

D gene: -
V gene: TRBV7-2
clone size: once
J gene: TRBJ1-2
CDR3 protein: CASSSAGVGYTF
CDR3 DNA: TGTGCCAGCAGCTCGGCAGGCGTGGGCTACACCTTC

D gene: -
V gene: TRBV14
clone size: -
J gene: TRBJ1-1
CDR3 protein: CASSQGARTEAFF
CDR3 DNA: TGTGCCAGCAGCCAGGGGGCGCGAACTGAAGCTTTCTTT

D gene: -
V gene: TRBV4-3
clone size: -
J gene: TRBJ2-2
CDR3 protein: CASSQAFGGRRPNTGELFF
CDR3 DNA: TGCGCCAGCAGCCAAGCCTTCGGTGGCAGGCGACCGAACACCGGGGAGCTGTTTTTT

D gene: TRBD2
V gene: TRBV29-1
clone size: once
J gene: TRBJ2-3
CDR3 protein: CSVARGGTTDTQYF
CDR3 DNA: TGCAGCGTTGCACGGGGGGGGACCACAGATACGCAGTATTTT

D gene: TRBD2
V gene: TRBV14
clone size: -
J gene: TRBJ2-3
CDR3 protein: CASSQGLAGDTQYF
CDR3 DNA: TGTGCCAGCAGCCAAGGCCTAGCGGGAGATACGCAGTATTTT

D gene: -
V gene: TRBV28
clone size: -
J gene: TRBJ1-2
CDR3 protein: CASSLGWNWIPVRTTQINYGYTF
CDR3 DNA: TGTGCCAGCAGTTTAGGGTGGAACTGGATTCCCGTGAGAACGACACAGATAAACTATGGCTACACCTTC

D gene: TRBD1
V gene: TRBV18
clone size: -
J gene: TRBJ2-5
CDR3 protein: CASSPQVGTGRQETQYF
CDR3 DNA: TGTGCCAGCTCACCACAGGTAGGGACAGGGAGACAAGAGACCCAGTACTTC

D gene: -
V gene: TRBV7-9
clone size: -
J gene: TRBJ1-1
CDR3 protein: CASSLEPPEAFF
CDR3 DNA: TGTGCCAGCAGCTTAGAGCCTCCTGAAGCTTTCTTT

D gene: TRBD1
V gene: TRBV4-2
clone size: -
J gene: TRBJ1-2
CDR3 protein: CASSQPTGQGLSFYGYTF
CDR3 DNA: TGTGCCAGCAGCCAACCGACGGGACAGGGCTTAAGTTTCTATGGCTACACCTTC

D gene: TRBD1
V gene: TRBV11-2
clone size: -
J gene: TRBJ2-7
CDR3 protein: CASSLATSGQDYEQYF
CDR3 DNA: TGTGCCAGCAGCTTAGCCACGTCGGGACAGGACTACGAGCAGTACTTC

D gene: TRBD1
V gene: TRBV2
clone size: -
J gene: TRBJ2-2
CDR3 protein: CASSEAGIPDRGRNAGELFF
CDR3 DNA: TGTGCCAGCAGTGAAGCTGGGATCCCTGACAGGGGGCGAAACGCCGGGGAGCTGTTTTTT

D gene: -
V gene: TRBV6-5
clone size: once
J gene: TRBJ2-5
CDR3 protein: CASSSASGFSAQYF
CDR3 DNA: TGTGCCAGCAGTTCGGCCTCAGGGTTCTCGGCCCAGTACTTC

D gene: -
V gene: TRBV29-1
clone size: -
J gene: TRBJ1-1
CDR3 protein: CSVQPTFMNTEAFF
CDR3 DNA: TGCAGCGTCCAGCCGACATTTATGAACACTGAAGCTTTCTTT

D gene: -
V gene: TRBV7-6
clone size: -
J gene: TRBJ2-3
CDR3 protein: CASSLGMAGGTDTQYF
CDR3 DNA: TGTGCCAGCAGCTTAGGGATGGCAGGGGGCACAGATACGCAGTATTTT

D gene: -
V gene: TRBV9
clone size: -
J gene: TRBJ1-2
CDR3 protein: CASSVGGDGVYGYTF
CDR3 DNA: TGTGCCAGCAGCGTAGGCGGGGATGGGGTCTATGGCTACACCTTC

D gene: -
V gene: TRBV9
clone size: once
J gene: TRBJ2-7
CDR3 protein: CASGDNYEQYF
CDR3 DNA: TGTGCCAGCGGGGACAACTACGAGCAGTACTTC

D gene: -
V gene: TRBV7-9
clone size: -
J gene: TRBJ2-3
CDR3 protein: CASSQDLLGETDTQYF
CDR3 DNA: TGTGCCAGCAGTCAGGACTTACTTGGGGAAACAGATACGCAGTATTTT

D gene: -
V gene: TRBV28
clone size: few
J gene: TRBJ2-7
CDR3 protein: CASSLAPNEQYF
CDR3 DNA: TGTGCCAGCAGCCTGGCCCCAAACGAGCAGTACTTC

D gene: -
V gene: TRBV5-1
clone size: -
J gene: TRBJ1-2
CDR3 protein: CASSLVGGFYGYTF
CDR3 DNA: TGCGCCAGCAGCTTGGTTGGGGGCTTCTATGGCTACACCTTC

D gene: -
V gene: TRBV6-5
clone size: -
J gene: TRBJ2-3
CDR3 protein: CASSYGAADTQYF
CDR3 DNA: TGTGCCAGCAGTTACGGTGCGGCGGATACGCAGTATTTT

D gene: TRBD2
V gene: TRBV4-2
clone size: once
J gene: TRBJ2-2
CDR3 protein: CASSQGTSGFGSGELFF
CDR3 DNA: TGTGCCAGCAGCCAAGGGACTAGCGGTTTCGGTTCCGGGGAGCTGTTTTTT

D gene: -
V gene: TRBV4-1
clone size: -
J gene: TRBJ2-4
CDR3 protein: CASSQVGAGAKNIQYF
CDR3 DNA: TGCGCCAGCAGCCAAGTCGGAGCGGGAGCCAAAAACATTCAGTACTTC

D gene: TRBD2
V gene: TRBV7-2
clone size: -
J gene: TRBJ2-1
CDR3 protein: CASSPHAASGNYNEQFF
CDR3 DNA: TGTGCCAGCAGCCCGCACGCGGCTAGCGGGAATTACAATGAGCAGTTCTTC

D gene: -
V gene: TRBV19
clone size: -
J gene: TRBJ2-3
CDR3 protein: CASSMAGATFTDTQYF
CDR3 DNA: TGTGCCAGTAGTATGGCAGGGGCCACCTTCACAGATACGCAGTATTTT

D gene: TRBD1
V gene: TRBV5-4
clone size: -
J gene: TRBJ2-7
CDR3 protein: CASRRPGQGVDEQYF
CDR3 DNA: TGTGCCAGCAGACGTCCGGGACAGGGAGTTGACGAGCAGTACTTC

D gene: -
V gene: TRBV4-1
clone size: -
J gene: TRBJ1-4
CDR3 protein: CASSQARGEKLFF
CDR3 DNA: TGCGCCAGCAGCCAAGCAAGAGGGGAAAAACTGTTTTTT